One sample yielded the 28 T cell receptor beta chains listed below, sequenced in a study of spatial heterogeneity in lung cancer. Time point reported: sample taken at primary tumor resection. Unsorted samples of tumor, nontumor lung or frozen PBMC had their whole RNA sequenced. MiXCR was run by TCRdb on the 5' RACE reads, yielding one entry per CDR3 protein. The sample records roughly 3,500 distinct CDR3 sequences, 8.4% being singletons. The starting material was PBMCs, obtained at surgery. All receptors derive from a female donor with early-stage non-small cell lung cancer.

In this sample, this clonotype is medium-sized. The V gene is TRBV29-1, the J gene TRBJ2-7; the D gene is possibly TRBD1 (5 bases). Germline V gene data show CDR1 as SQVTM and CDR2 as ANQGSEA. Trimming cost V 3 bases and J 2 bases, with 8 bases left between them. CDR3 length equals 12 residues. CDR3 protein: CSVDDSAYEQYF. The CDR3 coding sequence is TGCAGCGTTGACGACAGCGCCTACGAGCAGTACTTC.

This clonotype occurred many times. In DNA form, the CDR3 reads TGCAGTGCCCCGGACAGAACCTACGAGCAGTACTTC. It encodes CSAPDRTYEQYF. The J gene is TRBJ2-7, the V gene TRBV20-1; D possibly corresponds to TRBD1 (6 bases). From germline, CDR1 is DFQATT and CDR2 SNEGSKA (reference sequence). This CDR3 contains 12 residues. Trimming shortened V by 6 bases and J by 2 bases, and 11 bases separated the two germline ends.

In its sample, this clonotype is medium-sized. The chain joins TRBV2 to TRBJ1-2; TRBD1 agrees at 9 bases. V lost 6 bases and J lost 3; bases outside the gene matches: 8. The CDR3 is 15 residues long. The V gene's germline CDR1 is SNHLY and CDR2 FYNNEI. CDR3 sequence: CASRASRTGDYGYTF. CDR3 bases: TGTGCCAGCAGGGCCAGTCGGACAGGGGACTATGGCTACACCTTC.

This clonotype was seen repeatedly, ten times or more. Because the CDR3's place on the DNA is in doubt, the DNA is left out and the CDR3 is given as listed by TCRdb. This chain joins TRBV7-3 and TRBJ2-2; the DNA was not used to check the table's D call, TRBD1. Germline assignment: CDR1 SGHTA and CDR2 FQGTGA. The CDR3 totals 16 residues, both ends included. CDR3 sequence reads: CASSPSGTVSPGSCFF.

Ten or more counts support this clonotype. The V gene is TRBV7-2, the J gene TRBJ2-4; D gene ambiguous. V lost 3 bases and J lost 0, with 9 bases in between. CDR1 is SGHTA and CDR2 is FQGNSA in the germline V gene. The CDR3 is made up of 15 amino acids. CDR3 bases: TGTGCCAGCAGCTTCCCGACGGGAGCCAAAAACATTCAGTACTTC. As protein: CASSFPTGAKNIQYF.

This clonotype has a count of ten or more. The chain combines TRBV29-1 with TRBJ2-7; 9 bases are shared with TRBD2. The CDR3 sequence is 13 residues long. Germline V gene data show CDR1 as SQVTM and CDR2 as ANQGSEA. V lost 6 bases and J lost 2; bases outside the gene matches: 5. The CDR3 DNA is TGCAGCGTAGGAGCGGGGGGAACCTACGAGCAGTACTTC. Protein product: CSVGAGGTYEQYF.

In its sample, this clonotype was seen many times. The rearrangement uses TRBV29-1 and TRBJ2-3, with D perhaps TRBD1 (6 bases). V shed 8 bases and J shed 2 bases, with 11 bases lying between them. The CDR3 runs to 12 residues. Germline V CDR1 and CDR2: SQVTM, ANQGSEA. Here the CDR3 reads CSLGQTTDTQYF. In DNA form, the CDR3 reads TGCAGCCTAGGACAGACCACAGATACGCAGTATTTT.

This clonotype was picked up many times. The rearrangement links TRBV3-1 to TRBJ2-7, with a possible D match to TRBD2 (6 bases). Germline V gives CDR1 LGHDT, CDR2 YNNKEL (reference sequence). There are 12 residues in the CDR3. V lost 2 bases to trimming and J lost 7 bases, with 9 bases between them. The CDR3 region is CASSQPGGEQYF. CDR3 DNA: TGTGCCAGCAGCCAACCCGGGGGTGAGCAGTACTTC.

This chain connects TRBV20-1 to TRBJ2-3; D is unclear. Germline V gives CDR1 DFQATT, CDR2 SNEGSKA (reference sequence). The CDR3 totals 15 residues. Between the trimmed V and J ends, which lost 0 bases and 2 bases, there was a span of 12 bases. CDR3 amino acids: CSARDSSAATDTQYF. DNA for the CDR3: TGCAGTGCTAGAGATTCTTCGGCTGCCACAGATACGCAGTATTTT.

By frequency in the sample, this clonotype is medium-sized. The rearrangement links TRBV7-9 to TRBJ1-6; TRBD1 aligns across 7 bases. The CDR3 is 13 residues long. CDR1 and CDR2 (germline): SEHNR, FQNEAQ (reference sequence). J gave up 8 bases and V 4 bases, and 2 bases lay outside the gene matches. The CDR3 coding sequence is TGTGCCAGCAGCTGGGACAGTTATTCACCCCTCCACTTT. Protein product: CASSWDSYSPLHF. The full variable domain, in which reference TRBV7-9 and TRBJ1-6 provide the parts outside the CDR3, is DTGVSQNPRHKITKRGQNVTFRCDPISEHNRLYWYRQTLGQGPEFLTYFQNEAQLEKSRLLSDRFSAERPKGSFSTLEIQRTEQGDSAMYLCASSWDSYSPLHFGNGTRLTVT.

This clonotype is labeled as hyperexpanded (1% or more). The V and J genes are TRBV2 and TRBJ2-5; 9 bases fit TRBD2. The germline CDR1 and CDR2 sequences are SNHLY and FYNNEI. CDR3 length: 17 residues. V shed 4 bases, J shed 2 bases, and the junction held 11 bases outside the gene matches. The CDR3 protein is CASSGESSGGWQETQYF. The CDR3 nucleotides read TGTGCCAGCAGTGGAGAGTCAAGCGGGGGGTGGCAAGAGACCCAGTACTTC.

This clonotype was picked up many times. This chain links TRBV7-2 with TRBJ2-1, with D unresolved. V lost 2 bases and J lost 5, with 1 base in between. This CDR3 is built from 11 residues. From germline, CDR1 is SGHTA and CDR2 FQGNSA. In DNA form, the CDR3 reads TGTGCCAGCAGCTTAAACAATGAGCAGTTCTTC. This translates into CASSLNNEQFF.

Comment on this clonotype: Given a much more abundant clone one base away, this may be a read error. No conserved phenylalanine or tryptophan is present at the end of the CDR3, so a read error is the likely explanation. The chain recombines TRBV19 with TRBJ1-1; D is possibly TRBD1 (6 bases). Germline CDR1 and CDR2: LNHDA and SQIVND (reference sequence). V shed 6 bases and J shed 4 bases, with 12 bases lying between them. The CDR3 covers 13 residues. CDR3 nucleotides: TGTGCCAGTAGCAGGGGTTATGTCACTGAAGCTTTCTCT. It yields the protein CASSRGYVTEAFS.

This clonotype is deemed medium-sized. The chain employs TRBV7-9 and TRBJ2-6, with unresolved D. Trimming removed 2 bases at V and 0 bases at J, with 5 bases between. The CDR3 length is 15 residues. Germline CDR1 reads SEHNR; CDR2 reads FQNEAQ (reference sequence). The CDR3 coding sequence is TGTGCCAGCAGCTTATGGGCCTCTGGGGCCAACGTCCTGACTTTC. It encodes CASSLWASGANVLTF.

This clonotype was picked up many times. The chain combines TRBV7-2 with TRBJ1-5, with 8 bases matching TRBD1. J gave up 6 bases and V 5 bases, and 3 bases lay outside the gene matches. The germline gives CDR1 SGHTA, CDR2 FQGNSA. CDR3 size: 13 residues. The CDR3 DNA follows: TGTGCCAGCAGCAGACAGGGGAGTCAGCCCCAGCATTTT. Its translation is CASSRQGSQPQHF.

This clonotype ranks as medium-sized. V is TRBV9 and J is TRBJ2-1; the match to TRBD2 covers 10 bases. The germline gives CDR1 SGDLS, CDR2 YYNGEE. V lost 0 bases to trimming and J lost 12 bases; unmatched junction nucleotides: 6. The CDR3 spans 14 residues. The CDR3 sequence is CASSVVASGGRQFF. The CDR3 nucleotides read TGTGCCAGCAGCGTAGTCGCTAGCGGGGGTAGGCAGTTCTTC.

V gene TRBV19 combines with J gene TRBJ2-3; D may match TRBD1 or TRBD2 (5 bases each). This CDR3 comprises 16 residues. The V gene's germline CDR1 is LNHDA and CDR2 SQIVND (reference sequence). The V end was cut by 7 bases, the J end by 1 base, with 18 bases between. CDR3 nucleotides: TGTGCCAGTACTCCCTCGGGGCCCGGGGGCACAGATACGCAGTATTTT. It translates to CASTPSGPGGTDTQYF.

The chain is built from TRBV29-1 and TRBJ1-2; D perhaps matches TRBD1 (6 bases). CDR3 size: 14 residues. CDR1 and CDR2 from the germline V gene are SQVTM and ANQGSEA. The ends were cut back, 6 bases at V and 3 bases at J, with 17 bases in the middle. As DNA, the CDR3 is TGCAGCGTCGTACTGACAGGTCGGGACTATGGCTACACCTTC. As protein: CSVVLTGRDYGYTF.

The sample holds one count of this clonotype. The gene calls are TRBV14 and TRBJ2-7; D call uncertain. CDR1 is SGHDN and CDR2 is FVKESK in the germline V gene. V dropped 5 bases and J dropped 3 bases, with 8 bases sitting between them. CDR3 length: 12 amino acids. The CDR3 spells CASSWHGYEQYF. The CDR3 DNA is TGTGCCAGCAGCTGGCACGGCTACGAGCAGTACTTC.

This clonotype ranks as medium-sized. V and J are TRBV6-5 and TRBJ2-7, with D hard to call. The CDR3 loop spans 14 amino acids. Germline CDR1 and CDR2: MNHEY and SVGAGI. V was cut by 2 bases and J by 4 bases, with 12 bases left in between. The CDR3, as DNA: TGTGCCAGCAGTTACGGGCAAGGTCCGTACGAGCAGTACTTC. Protein product: CASSYGQGPYEQYF.

This clonotype is classed as medium-sized (0.01 to 0.1%). This chain uses TRBV7-2 with TRBJ2-7; 10 positions agree with TRBD2. V trimming: 5 bases; J trimming: 7 bases; junction bases outside the gene matches: 8. This CDR3 has 14 amino acids. Germline V gene lookup returns CDR1 SGHTA and CDR2 FQGNSA. The CDR3 region is CASSRTSGDPEQYF. In DNA form, the CDR3 reads TGTGCCAGCAGCCGGACTAGCGGCGACCCTGAGCAGTACTTC.

In this sample, this clonotype is medium-sized. The chain uses TRBV7-8 and TRBJ1-2; 8 nucleotides agree with TRBD1. CDR1 and CDR2 from the germline V gene are SGHVS and FQNEAQ. The junction had 10 bases not matched to a gene; V was cut back by 5 bases and J by 2 bases. There are 16 residues in the CDR3. The CDR3 region is CASSPRTGSKNYGYTF. The DNA of the CDR3 is TGTGCCAGCAGCCCAAGGACAGGGAGTAAAAACTATGGCTACACCTTC.

This clonotype is medium-sized (0.01 to 0.1%). The gene calls are TRBV21-1 and TRBJ2-4. TRBV21-1 is tagged as a pseudogene. This CDR3 has 12 amino acids. DNA of the CDR3: TGTGCCAGCGTCCTAGCCAAAAACATTCAGTACTTC. Amino acid sequence: CASVLAKNIQYF.

The chain uses TRBV24-1 and TRBJ2-1; possibly TRBD1 or TRBD2 for D (5 bases each). Trimming took off 5 bases at V and 5 bases at J, with 18 bases between the two ends. The CDR3 is 16 amino acids. CDR1 is KGHDR and CDR2 is SFDVKD in the germline V gene. CDR3 nucleotides: TGTGCCACCAGTGCGGCGGGCAGGGCGCACGACAATGAGCAGTTCTTC. It codes for CATSAAGRAHDNEQFF.

By share, this clonotype ranks as medium-sized (0.01 to 0.1%). The chain recombines TRBV29-1 with TRBJ1-1; no definite D call. Trimming stripped 6 bases from V and 0 bases from J, with 11 bases between. The CDR3 is made up of 13 amino acids. Germline V gene data show CDR1 as SQVTM and CDR2 as ANQGSEA. The CDR3 region is CSVGGLMNTEAFF. The DNA for the CDR3 is TGCAGCGTGGGAGGGCTTATGAACACTGAAGCTTTCTTT.

This clonotype showed up many times. The rearrangement links TRBV5-1 to TRBJ2-3, with D tentatively TRBD1 or TRBD2 (5 bases each). V was shortened by 0 bases and J by 1 base, with 21 bases between the two germline ends. CDR3 length: 19 residues. Germline V gives CDR1 SGHRS, CDR2 YFSETQ. The CDR3 loop is CASSLAVRGPSVGTDTQYF. The CDR3 bases are TGCGCCAGCAGCTTGGCCGTAAGGGGACCCTCGGTTGGCACAGATACGCAGTATTTT.

The chain combines TRBV28 with TRBJ2-1; the D gene is possibly TRBD1 (5 bases). V dropped 3 bases and J dropped 10 bases, with 19 bases sitting between them. This CDR3 comprises 15 residues. Germline CDR1 MDHEN, CDR2 SYDVKM. In DNA form, the CDR3 reads TGTGCCAGCAGTTTCGGGCTTGGGGCCTCTGGGGAGCAGTTCTTC. It translates to CASSFGLGASGEQFF. Using reference TRBV28 and TRBJ2-1 for the parts outside the CDR3, the full variable domain is DVKVTQSSRYLVKRTGEKVFLECVQDMDHENMFWYRQDPGLGLRLIYFSYDVKMKEKGDIPEGYSVSREKKERFSLILESASTNQTSMYLCASSFGLGASGEQFFGPGTRLTVL.

This clonotype was observed many times. This rearrangement joins TRBV20-1 to TRBJ1-1, with 10 bases matching TRBD1. The CDR3 is 14 amino acids. Trimming took 5 bases from V and 2 from J; bases not matched to a gene: 5. Germline CDR1 is DFQATT and CDR2 is SNEGSKA (reference sequence). The CDR3 sequence is CSAWGQGSNTEAFF. CDR3 sequence (DNA): TGCAGTGCTTGGGGACAGGGGTCTAACACTGAAGCTTTCTTT.